This TCR beta chain was captured in a study of T cell responses to AZD1222 COVID-19 vaccine. Overall study context: Second doses at about 4 or about 12 weeks were pooled.

This CDR3 region has 16 residues. The germline V gene has CDR1 SEHNR and CDR2 FQNEAQ (reference sequence). The V end lost 1 base, the J end lost 6 bases, and 18 bases lay between the germline ends. Sequencing was performed with immunoSEQ multiplex PCR; in TCRdb, only in-frame clones are kept and a portion is missing. This table has around 100,000 clones, approximately 91% appearing once. The material sequenced was peripheral blood, taken on day 0 of AZD1222 vaccination. The chain couples TRBV7-9 to TRBJ1-1, with D possibly matching TRBD1 (5 bases). This sequence originates from an adult in good health. CDR3 in DNA: TGTGCCAGCAGCTTAGTGGGGGTATCGGCCCCTTCTGAAGCTTTCTTT. Its protein is CASSLVGVSAPSEAFF.